These T cell receptor beta chains were read from a single sample in a study of T cells in Graves' hyperthyroidism and ophthalmopathy. TCRdb re-analysed the multiplex PCR reads in MiXCR, keeping a single row per CDR3 protein. This table holds around 760,000 distinct CDR3 sequences, just over 35% found once. Sequenced input: blood. Receptors were obtained from a woman aged 35 to 49 with Graves' hyperthyroidism. The CDR3 runs from the conserved cysteine through the conserved F or W. Each record gives: CDR3 DNA, CDR3 protein, D gene, clone size, J gene, V gene. D genes are given only for firm matches. Rows may omit the clone size; those that give it use once, few, many or a size class.

TGTGCCAGCAGCCCTAGGGGGCGGGAGAACACCGGGGAGCTGTTTTTT	CASSPRGRENTGELFF	-	-	TRBJ2-2	TRBV9
TGTGCCAGCAGTTACTGGACTACGAAAGAGACCCAGTACTTC	CASSYWTTKETQYF	-	few	TRBJ2-5	TRBV6-2/TRBV6-3
TGCAGCGTTGGGCTGACGAACACCGGGGAGCTGTTTTTT	CSVGLTNTGELFF	-	many	TRBJ2-2	TRBV29-1
TGTGCCAGTAGTAGGACAGGGGGCAACTATGGCTACACCTTC	CASSRTGGNYGYTF	TRBD1	many	TRBJ1-2	TRBV19
TGCGCCAGCAGCGCTTCTGGAAGAGCTTACTACGAGCAGTACTTC	CASSASGRAYYEQYF	-	once	TRBJ2-7	TRBV10-1
TGTGCCAGCACCCAAAGAGGGTGGGCAGGGAAAGAGACCCAGTACTTC	CASTQRGWAGKETQYF	-	-	TRBJ2-5	TRBV7-8
TGTGCCAGCAGTGACGGGACAGTTAGCAATCAGCCCCAGCATTTT	CASSDGTVSNQPQHF	TRBD1	-	TRBJ1-5	TRBV10-3
TGTGCCAGCAGCTTCTCGTTTGGGCAGGGTGACTATGGCTACACCTTC	CASSFSFGQGDYGYTF	-	few	TRBJ1-2	TRBV7-2
TGCAGCGTCGGAGGGGTAGAAGTTAACTATGGCTACACCTTC	CSVGGVEVNYGYTF	-	many	TRBJ1-2	TRBV29-1
TGTGCCAGCAGTTACAGGGAGGGCACTGAAGCTTTCTTT	CASSYREGTEAFF	-	many	TRBJ1-1	TRBV6-6
TGTGCCAGCAGCGGCAGGGGAGTCTGGAGTGATGAAAAACTGTTTTTT	CASSGRGVWSDEKLFF	-	many	TRBJ1-4	TRBV11-1
TGTGCCAGCACGGTGACAAAGGCTACTGAAGCTTTCTTT	CASTVTKATEAFF	-	many	TRBJ1-1	TRBV7-9
TGCGCCAGCAGCATACAGGGGACGGCGGGGGAGCTGTTTTTT	CASSIQGTAGELFF	TRBD1	few	TRBJ2-2	TRBV5-1
TGCGCCAGCAGCCAAGATTTAGTAGGGAATAATTCACCCCTCCACTTT	CASSQDLVGNNSPLHF	-	-	TRBJ1-6	TRBV4-3
TGTGCCAGCAGTTATGACCCCATGCAGCCCCAGCATTTT	CASSYDPMQPQHF	-	few	TRBJ1-5	TRBV6-5
TGTGCCACCAGTGAGACCTCCTACGAGCAGTACTTC	CATSETSYEQYF	-	many	TRBJ2-7	TRBV24-1
TGTGCCATCAGCCAGAATACAGGGGAAGCTTTCTTT	CAISQNTGEAFF	-	many	TRBJ1-1	TRBV10-3
TGTGCCAGCAGCCCCCGGGGGGCATATGGCTACACCTTC	CASSPRGAYGYTF	-	-	TRBJ1-2	TRBV7-9
TGTGCCAGCAGTTACGCTGGACAGGGATACACCGGGGAGCTGTTTTTT	CASSYAGQGYTGELFF	TRBD1	-	TRBJ2-2	TRBV25-1
TGTGCCAGCGGGAAGACAGGAACGGTTTCACCCCTCCACTTT	CASGKTGTVSPLHF	-	many	TRBJ1-6	TRBV2
TGTGCCACCCTCCAAGACTGGCGAAGGGCTTTCTTT	CATLQDWRRAFF	-	-	TRBJ1-1	TRBV6-1
TGTGCCAGCAGCGGTCGAGCGGGGCTAGCCAAAAACATTCAGTACTTC	CASSGRAGLAKNIQYF	TRBD2	-	TRBJ2-4	TRBV11-2
TGTGCCAGCTCACCGATGGCCACTAGCAATCAGCCCCAGCATTTT	CASSPMATSNQPQHF	-	few	TRBJ1-5	TRBV18
TGTGCCAGCAGCCTCTTAGACAGCCTTGATAATAATTCACCCCTCCACTTT	CASSLLDSLDNNSPLHF	-	many	TRBJ1-6	TRBV7-9
TGTGCCAGCAGCGGCAGACTAGCGGGAGTATACAATGAGCAGTTCTTC	CASSGRLAGVYNEQFF	TRBD2	-	TRBJ2-1	TRBV7-1
TGTGCCAGCACCCTTCGGACAGTCACTTCGTACACTGAAGCTTTCTTT	CASTLRTVTSYTEAFF	-	-	TRBJ1-1	TRBV12-3/TRBV12-4
TGTGCCAGCAGACTCGGGGCCCGGGAGGGGGAGCTGTTTTTT	CASRLGAREGELFF	-	once	TRBJ2-2	TRBV6-6
TGCGCCAGCAAAAGGGACGGTGGGGCCAACGTCCTGACTTTC	CASKRDGGANVLTF	-	many	TRBJ2-6	TRBV4-3
TGCGCCAGCAGCCCTGGGAGGAGTCTATGGGAGACCCAGTACTTC	CASSPGRSLWETQYF	-	-	TRBJ2-5	TRBV4-1
TGTGCCAGCAGCGGACTCGGGGGCCCCACTGAAGCTTTCTTT	CASSGLGGPTEAFF	-	-	TRBJ1-1	TRBV7-8
TGCAGCGTTGAGAAGACGAGTGAAGCTTTCTTT	CSVEKTSEAFF	-	many	TRBJ1-1	TRBV29-1
TGCGCCAGCAGCCATCAGAGGGCTTACACTGAAGCTTTCTTT	CASSHQRAYTEAFF	-	-	TRBJ1-1	TRBV4-3
TGTGCCAGCAGTTACAGGGGACACGAGCGGTACTTC	CASSYRGHERYF	-	-	TRBJ2-7	TRBV6-5
TGTGCCAGCAGCGACGGGACAGGGGACACTGAAGCTTTCTTT	CASSDGTGDTEAFF	TRBD1	many	TRBJ1-1	TRBV7-3
TGTGCCAGTAGTCTATCCCCGAAGGGGGCCTACGAGCAGTACTTC	CASSLSPKGAYEQYF	-	many	TRBJ2-7	TRBV19
TGTGCCAGCAGTTTGGACCAGTACGAGCAGTACTTC	CASSLDQYEQYF	-	few	TRBJ2-7	TRBV6-2/TRBV6-3
TGTGCCAGCAGCTTATCCGGGTCTTGGGAGACCCAGTACTTC	CASSLSGSWETQYF	-	many	TRBJ2-5	TRBV5-5
TGCAGTGCCACCCCCGCCAGGGAGCACGAGCAGTACTTC	CSATPAREHEQYF	-	many	TRBJ2-7	TRBV20-1
TGTGCCAGCAGCCCAGACCCGGGACTAGCACGAAACGAGCAGTACTTC	CASSPDPGLARNEQYF	TRBD2	few	TRBJ2-7	TRBV25-1
TGCAGTGCTTTGGGGACAGGGTTAACTAATGAAAAACTGTTTTTT	CSALGTGLTNEKLFF	TRBD1	many	TRBJ1-4	TRBV20-1
TGTGCCAGCAGTTTGGACAGGGGAGTGAACTATGCTGAAGCTTTCTTT	CASSLDRGVNYAEAFF	TRBD1	few	TRBJ1-1	TRBV12-3/TRBV12-4
TGCAGTGCTCAGACTAGCGGGAGCAACTACGAGCAGTACTTC	CSAQTSGSNYEQYF	TRBD2	many	TRBJ2-7	TRBV20-1
TGTGCCAGCAGCCAAGTCGGGGACTATAATTCACCCCTCCACTTT	CASSQVGDYNSPLHF	-	many	TRBJ1-6	TRBV3-1
TGTGCCTGGAGTGTACCGAGCGGGAGGGCTAGTAGGGGGGAGCTGTTTTTT	CAWSVPSGRASRGELFF	TRBD2	-	TRBJ2-2	TRBV7-9
TGTGCCAGCAGTTACTCGATGATCACAAGAAATCAGCCCCAGCATTTT	CASSYSMITRNQPQHF	-	-	TRBJ1-5	TRBV6-5
TGTGCTAGTGGTTGGAGACAAGGCACTGAAGCTTTCTTT	CASGWRQGTEAFF	-	few	TRBJ1-1	TRBV12-5
TGCGCCAGCAGCCCCCTAACGGGAGGGGTATGGGAGCAGTACTTC	CASSPLTGGVWEQYF	TRBD2	few	TRBJ2-7	TRBV4-1
TGTGCCAGCAGTTCGGACGGACAGGGGCTCGAGCAGTACTTC	CASSSDGQGLEQYF	TRBD1	-	TRBJ2-7	TRBV12-3/TRBV12-4
TGCAGTGCTCGATCATCCAGGCTGCCTCTTAATGAAAAACTGTTTTTT	CSARSSRLPLNEKLFF	-	-	TRBJ1-4	TRBV20-1
TGTGCCAGCAGCCGGACTAGCGGGAGGGCCCGGGAGACCCAGTACTTC	CASSRTSGRARETQYF	TRBD2	many	TRBJ2-5	TRBV6-5
TGTGCCAGCAGACAGGGATCCATGAACACTGAAGCTTTCTTT	CASRQGSMNTEAFF	-	few	TRBJ1-1	TRBV5-5
TGTGCCATCAGGGATGCCACAGGGACCCACGAGCAGTACTTC	CAIRDATGTHEQYF	-	many	TRBJ2-7	TRBV10-3
TGTGCCATCAGTGAATCCGGGGCCGGGGTAGGTGAGCAGTACTTC	CAISESGAGVGEQYF	-	-	TRBJ2-7	TRBV10-3
TGTGCCAGCAGTGAAGCGCCGCGGCCGAACACTGAAGCTTTCTTT	CASSEAPRPNTEAFF	-	-	TRBJ1-1	TRBV6-1
TGTGCCAGCAGTTCAGAGGGACTTTATGAAGCTTTCTTT	CASSSEGLYEAFF	-	-	TRBJ1-1	TRBV5-4
TGTGCCTGCAGCCCGGGTGACAGGGACTTTCAGCCCCAGCATTTT	CACSPGDRDFQPQHF	TRBD1	-	TRBJ1-5	TRBV6-1
TGTGCCATCAGTGAGTTGCCAGGTTATAGCAATCAGCCCCAGCATTTT	CAISELPGYSNQPQHF	-	many	TRBJ1-5	TRBV10-3
TGTGCCAGCAGACCTACAGGGGTAAAATCTGGCTACACCTTC	CASRPTGVKSGYTF	TRBD1	-	TRBJ1-2	TRBV27